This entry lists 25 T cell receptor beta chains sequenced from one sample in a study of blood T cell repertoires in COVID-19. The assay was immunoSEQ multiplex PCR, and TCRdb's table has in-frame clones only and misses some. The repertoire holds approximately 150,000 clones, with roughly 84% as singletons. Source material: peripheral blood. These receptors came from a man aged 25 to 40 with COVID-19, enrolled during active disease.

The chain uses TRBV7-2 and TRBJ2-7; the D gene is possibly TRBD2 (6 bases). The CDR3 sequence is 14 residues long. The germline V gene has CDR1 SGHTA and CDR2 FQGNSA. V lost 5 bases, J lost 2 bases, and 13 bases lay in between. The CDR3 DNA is TGTGCCAGCAGCCTCCGGGACTTCACCTACGAGCAGTACTTC. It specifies CASSLRDFTYEQYF.

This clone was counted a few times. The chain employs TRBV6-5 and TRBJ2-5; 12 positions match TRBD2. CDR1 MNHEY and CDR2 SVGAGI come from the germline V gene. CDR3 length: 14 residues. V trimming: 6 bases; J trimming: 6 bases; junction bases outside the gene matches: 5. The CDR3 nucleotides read TGTGCCAGCAGGAGACTAGCGGGAGTGCAGACCCAGTACTTC. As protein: CASRRLAGVQTQYF.

The CDR3 nucleotides are TGCGCCAGCAGCTTCCGGAATCGGGTCAATGAGCAGTTCTTC. Its translation: CASSFRNRVNEQFF. The V call is TRBV5-1, the J call TRBJ2-1; D uncertain. V lost 2 bases, J lost 6 bases, and 12 bases lay in between. Germline CDR1 reads SGHRS; CDR2 reads YFSETQ. The CDR3 sequence is 14 residues long. Drawing the rest from reference TRBV5-1 and TRBJ2-1, the complete variable domain is KAGVTQTPRYLIKTRGQQVTLSCSPISGHRSVSWYQQTPGQGLQFLFEYFSETQRNKGNFPGRFSGRQFSNSRSEMNVSTLELGDSALYLCASSFRNRVNEQFFGPGTRLTVL.

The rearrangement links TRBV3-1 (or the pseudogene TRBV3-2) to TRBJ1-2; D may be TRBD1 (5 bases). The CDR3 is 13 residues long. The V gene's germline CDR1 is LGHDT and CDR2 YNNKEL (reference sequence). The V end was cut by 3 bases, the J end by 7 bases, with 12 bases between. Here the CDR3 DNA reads TGTGCCAGCAGCCAGGGAGGGGAGGCTGGCTACACCTTC. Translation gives CASSQGGEAGYTF.

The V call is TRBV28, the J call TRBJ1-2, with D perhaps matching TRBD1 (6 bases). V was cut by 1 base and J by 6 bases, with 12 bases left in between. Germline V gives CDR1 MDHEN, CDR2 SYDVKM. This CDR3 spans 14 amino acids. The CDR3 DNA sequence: TGTGCCAGCAGTTTATCACAGGGTATCCATGGCTACACCTTC. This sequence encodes CASSLSQGIHGYTF.

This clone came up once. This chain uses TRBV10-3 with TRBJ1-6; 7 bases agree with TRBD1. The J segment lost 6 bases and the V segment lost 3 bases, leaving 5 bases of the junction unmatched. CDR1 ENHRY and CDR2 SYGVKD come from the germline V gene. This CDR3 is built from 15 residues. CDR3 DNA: TGTGCCATCAGTGACCAGGGGGAATTTAATTCACCCCTCCACTTT. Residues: CAISDQGEFNSPLHF.

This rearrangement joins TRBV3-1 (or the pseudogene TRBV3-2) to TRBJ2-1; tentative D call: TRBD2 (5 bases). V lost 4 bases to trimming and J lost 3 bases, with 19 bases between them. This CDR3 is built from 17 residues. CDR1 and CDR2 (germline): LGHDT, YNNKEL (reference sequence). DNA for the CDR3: TGTGCCAGCAGCCCGGGGTTCGCTCGATCATACTACAATGAGCAGTTCTTC. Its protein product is CASSPGFARSYYNEQFF.

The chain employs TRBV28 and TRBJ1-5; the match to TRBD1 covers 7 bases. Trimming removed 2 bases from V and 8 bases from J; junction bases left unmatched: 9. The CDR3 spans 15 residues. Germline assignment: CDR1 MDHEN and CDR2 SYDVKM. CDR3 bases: TGTGCCAGCAGTTTACAGGGGGAGATTGGGGAGCCCCAGCATTTT. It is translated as CASSLQGEIGEPQHF.

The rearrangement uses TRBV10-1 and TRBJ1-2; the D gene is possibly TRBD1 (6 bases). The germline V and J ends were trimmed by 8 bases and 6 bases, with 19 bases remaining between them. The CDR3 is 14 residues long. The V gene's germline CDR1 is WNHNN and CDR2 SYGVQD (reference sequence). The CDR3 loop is CASANSSRGHGYTF. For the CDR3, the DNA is TGCGCCAGCGCCAACAGCTCCAGGGGACATGGCTACACCTTC.

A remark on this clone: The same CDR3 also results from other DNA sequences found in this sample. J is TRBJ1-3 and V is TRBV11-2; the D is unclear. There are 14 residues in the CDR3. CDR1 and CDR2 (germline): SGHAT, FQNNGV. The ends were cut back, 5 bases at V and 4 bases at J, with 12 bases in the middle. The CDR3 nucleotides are TGTGCCAGCAGCCGTGGGTCGGGGGGAAACACCATATATTTT. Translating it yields CASSRGSGGNTIYF.

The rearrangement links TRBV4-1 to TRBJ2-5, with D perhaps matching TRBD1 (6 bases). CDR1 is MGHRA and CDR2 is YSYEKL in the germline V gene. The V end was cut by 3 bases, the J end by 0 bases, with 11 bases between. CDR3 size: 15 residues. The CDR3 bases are TGCGCCAGCAGCCAGGGAACAGGGTACCAAGAGACCCAGTACTTC. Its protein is CASSQGTGYQETQYF.

The CDR3 nucleotides read TGTGCCAGCAGCGCCGGACTAGCGGGGCTCTACGAGCAGTACTTC. This gives the protein CASSAGLAGLYEQYF. The chain carries TRBV7-2 and TRBJ2-7; 12 bases match TRBD2. The CDR3 is 15 residues long. Trimming took 5 bases from V and 3 from J; bases not matched to a gene: 5. Germline V lookup: CDR1 SGHTA, CDR2 FQGNSA.

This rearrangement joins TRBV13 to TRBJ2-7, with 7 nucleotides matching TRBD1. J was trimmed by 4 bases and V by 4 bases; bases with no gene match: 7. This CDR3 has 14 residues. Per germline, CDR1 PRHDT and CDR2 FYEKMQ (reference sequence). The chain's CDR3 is CASSSGQSPYEQYF. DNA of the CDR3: TGTGCCAGCAGCTCGGGACAGTCTCCTTACGAGCAGTACTTC.

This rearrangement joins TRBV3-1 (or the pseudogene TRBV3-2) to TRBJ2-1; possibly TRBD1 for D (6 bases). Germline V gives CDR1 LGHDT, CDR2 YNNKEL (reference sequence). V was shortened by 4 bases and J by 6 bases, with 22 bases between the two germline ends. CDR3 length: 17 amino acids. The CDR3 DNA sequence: TGTGCCAGCAGCCGACAAGGACTTGTCCGAGGGGGCAATGAGCAGTTCTTC. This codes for CASSRQGLVRGGNEQFF.

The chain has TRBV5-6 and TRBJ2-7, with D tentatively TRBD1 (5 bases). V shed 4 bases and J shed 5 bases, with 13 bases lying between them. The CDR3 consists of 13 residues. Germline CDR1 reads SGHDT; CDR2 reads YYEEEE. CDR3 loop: CASSPQGIHEQYF. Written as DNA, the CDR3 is TGTGCCAGCAGCCCGCAGGGAATCCACGAGCAGTACTTC.

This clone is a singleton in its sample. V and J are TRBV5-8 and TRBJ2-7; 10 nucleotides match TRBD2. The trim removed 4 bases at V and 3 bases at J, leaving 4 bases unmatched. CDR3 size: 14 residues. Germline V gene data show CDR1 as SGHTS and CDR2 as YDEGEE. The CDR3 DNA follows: TGTGCCAGCAGCCGGACTAGCGGAAACTACGAGCAGTACTTC. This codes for CASSRTSGNYEQYF.

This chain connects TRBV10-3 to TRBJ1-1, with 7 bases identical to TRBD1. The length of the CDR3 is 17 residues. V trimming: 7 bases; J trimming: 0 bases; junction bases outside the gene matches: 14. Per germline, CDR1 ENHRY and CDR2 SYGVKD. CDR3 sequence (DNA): TGTGCCATCACCACCGGGACAGCGAGAGGGCTGAACACTGAAGCTTTCTTT. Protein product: CAITTGTARGLNTEAFF.

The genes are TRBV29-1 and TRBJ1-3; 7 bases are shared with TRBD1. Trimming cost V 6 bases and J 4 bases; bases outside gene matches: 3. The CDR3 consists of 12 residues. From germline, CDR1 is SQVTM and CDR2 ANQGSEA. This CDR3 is CSVRGQGNTIYF. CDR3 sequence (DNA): TGCAGCGTAAGGGGACAGGGAAACACCATATATTTT.

The CDR3 loop reads CASKGQRNYEQYF. Written as DNA, the CDR3 is TGTGCCAGCAAAGGACAGAGAAACTACGAGCAGTACTTC. The chain links TRBV12-3 or TRBV12-4 to TRBJ2-7; TRBD1 might be the D (6 bases). V dropped 7 bases and J dropped 3 bases, with 13 bases sitting between them. CDR3 size: 13 residues.

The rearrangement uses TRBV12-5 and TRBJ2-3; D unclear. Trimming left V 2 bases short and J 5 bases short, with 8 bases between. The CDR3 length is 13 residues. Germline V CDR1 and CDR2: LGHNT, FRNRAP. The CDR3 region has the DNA TGTGCTAGTGGTTTGCCCTACGGAGATACGCAGTATTTT. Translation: CASGLPYGDTQYF.

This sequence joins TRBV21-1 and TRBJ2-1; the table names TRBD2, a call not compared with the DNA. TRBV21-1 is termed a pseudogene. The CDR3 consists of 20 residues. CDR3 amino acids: CASSKDRGTSGLGSYNEQFF. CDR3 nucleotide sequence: TGTGCCAGCAGCAAAGACCGGGGGACTAGCGGACTCGGCTCCTACAATGAGCAGTTCTTC.

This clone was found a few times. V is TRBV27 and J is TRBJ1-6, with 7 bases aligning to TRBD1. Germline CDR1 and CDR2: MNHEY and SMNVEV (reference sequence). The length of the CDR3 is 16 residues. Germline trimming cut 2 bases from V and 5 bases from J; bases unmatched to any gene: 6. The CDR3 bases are TGTGCCAGCAGTTTAGGGCCAGGGGGTGATAATTCACCCCTCCACTTT. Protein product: CASSLGPGGDNSPLHF.

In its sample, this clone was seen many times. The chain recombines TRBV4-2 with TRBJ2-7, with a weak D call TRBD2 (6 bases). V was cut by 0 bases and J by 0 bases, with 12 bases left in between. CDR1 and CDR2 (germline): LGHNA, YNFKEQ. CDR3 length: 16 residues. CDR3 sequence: CASSQDPGTGSYEQYF. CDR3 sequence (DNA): TGTGCCAGCAGCCAAGACCCCGGGACTGGCTCCTACGAGCAGTACTTC.

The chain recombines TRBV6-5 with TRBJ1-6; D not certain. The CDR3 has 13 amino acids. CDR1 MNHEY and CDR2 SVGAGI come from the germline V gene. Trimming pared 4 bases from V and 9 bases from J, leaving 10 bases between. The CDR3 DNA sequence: TGTGCCAGCAGTTTGTCCGAGGGTTCACCCCTCCACTTT. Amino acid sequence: CASSLSEGSPLHF.

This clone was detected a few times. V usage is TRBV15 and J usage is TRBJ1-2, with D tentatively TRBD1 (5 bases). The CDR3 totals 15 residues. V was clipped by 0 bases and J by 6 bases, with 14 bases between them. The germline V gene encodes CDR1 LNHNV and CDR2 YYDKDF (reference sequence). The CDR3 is CATSREGRVNDGYTF. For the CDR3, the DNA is TGTGCCACCAGCAGAGAAGGCAGGGTAAACGATGGCTACACCTTC.